One and the same sample provided the 10 T cell receptor beta chains below, sequenced in a study of T cell responses to AZD1222 COVID-19 vaccine. Assay: immunoSEQ multiplex PCR; the TCRdb copy retains only in-frame clones and omits some. Of some 60,000 clones in the sample, approximately 86% were seen once. Sample: peripheral blood, taken 28 days after the second AZD1222 dose. These receptors were collected from an adult who received the AZD1222 COVID-19 vaccine.

The chain combines TRBV24-1 with TRBJ2-7, with 9 nucleotides matching TRBD1. This CDR3 is built from 16 residues. Germline values: CDR1 KGHDR, CDR2 SFDVKD. V shed 3 bases and J 4 bases; nucleotides not matched to a gene: 9. The DNA of the CDR3 is TGTGCCACCAGTGATCGGGTTAGGACAGGGGTGTACGAGCAGTACTTC. Translating gives CATSDRVRTGVYEQYF.

This clone has just a few counts. The rearrangement uses TRBV3-1 (or the pseudogene TRBV3-2) and TRBJ1-5; D uncertain. The CDR3 is made up of 13 amino acids. Germline assignment: CDR1 LGHDT and CDR2 YNNKEL (reference sequence). Trimming took 1 base from V and 6 from J, leaving 7 bases between them. The CDR3 DNA sequence: TGTGCCAGCAGCCAAGCAGTGGGTCAGCCCCAGCATTTT. It translates to CASSQAVGQPQHF.

The V and J genes are TRBV5-1 and TRBJ2-1; the D is unclear. The germline V gene encodes CDR1 SGHRS and CDR2 YFSETQ. Trimming cost V 2 bases and J 7 bases, with 10 bases left between them. The CDR3 contains 13 residues. CDR3 DNA: TGCGCCAGCAGCTTAGTAGCAAGGAATGAGCAGTTCTTC. Translated: CASSLVARNEQFF.

The V gene is TRBV2, the J gene TRBJ2-1, with TRBD2 matching over 7 bases. The CDR3 spans 13 residues. After removal of 10 bases from V and 2 bases from J, the junction contained 5 bases not matched to a gene. Germline CDR1 is SNHLY and CDR2 is FYNNEI. CDR3 nucleotides: TGTGCCACAGGTCTAGCGGCCTACAATGAGCAGTTCTTC. It translates to CATGLAAYNEQFF.

V is TRBV6-5 and J is TRBJ1-1; D perhaps matches TRBD1 (5 bases). Trimming left V 5 bases short and J 10 bases short, with 14 bases between. Germline lookup yields CDR1 MNHEY and CDR2 SVGAGI. CDR3 length equals 12 residues. The CDR3 sequence is CASSTGARGAFF. CDR3 DNA sequence: TGTGCCAGCAGTACCGGGGCACGGGGAGCTTTCTTT.

The rearrangement uses TRBV9 and TRBJ2-1; tentatively, D is TRBD1 (6 bases). Trimming left V 0 bases short and J 10 bases short, with 11 bases between. The CDR3 length is 13 residues. In germline, CDR1 is SGDLS, CDR2 YYNGEE. The CDR3 reads CASSVEQGREQFF. In DNA, the CDR3 is TGTGCCAGCAGCGTAGAACAGGGACGAGAGCAGTTCTTC.

V and J are TRBV5-1 and TRBJ2-1; 7 bases are shared with TRBD2. Per the germline V gene, CDR1 is SGHRS and CDR2 is YFSETQ. The CDR3 contains 14 residues. After removal of 0 bases from V and 5 bases from J, the junction contained 2 bases not matched to a gene. The CDR3 here is CASSLAGTNNEQFF. CDR3 sequence (DNA): TGCGCCAGCAGCTTGGCCGGGACTAACAATGAGCAGTTCTTC.

CDR3 loop: CASSQGQDSYNEQFF. DNA of the CDR3: TGCGCCAGCAGCCAAGGACAGGACTCCTACAATGAGCAGTTCTTC. The chain links TRBV4-3 to TRBJ2-1, with D possibly matching TRBD1 (6 bases). Trimming stripped 1 base from V and 0 bases from J, with 7 bases between. The CDR3 length is 15 residues. Per germline, CDR1 LGHNA and CDR2 YSLEER.

This chain links TRBV6-4 with TRBJ1-5; maybe TRBD1 (5 bases). CDR1 is MRHNA, CDR2 SNTAGT, per germline. V was shortened by 10 bases and J by 5 bases, with 12 bases between the two germline ends. The CDR3 sequence is 12 residues long. The CDR3 nucleotides read TGTGCCACCTGGGGCAGGGATCAGCCCCAGCATTTT. This gives the protein CATWGRDQPQHF.

V and J are TRBV18 and TRBJ2-7; D possibly uses TRBD1 or TRBD2 (6 bases each). Germline values: CDR1 KGHSH, CDR2 LQKENI. Trimming took 8 bases from V and 0 from J, leaving 14 bases between them. This CDR3 has 14 amino acids. For the CDR3, the DNA is TGTGCCAGCAAAGGCCCGGGGGCCTCCTACGAGCAGTACTTC. Amino acids: CASKGPGASYEQYF. The whole variable domain, remainder taken from reference TRBV18 and TRBJ2-7, is NAGVMQNPRHLVRRRGQEARLRCSPMKGHSHVYWYRQLPEEGLKFMVYLQKENIIDESGMPKERFSAEFPKEGPSILRIQQVVRGDSAAYFCASKGPGASYEQYFGPGTRLTVT.